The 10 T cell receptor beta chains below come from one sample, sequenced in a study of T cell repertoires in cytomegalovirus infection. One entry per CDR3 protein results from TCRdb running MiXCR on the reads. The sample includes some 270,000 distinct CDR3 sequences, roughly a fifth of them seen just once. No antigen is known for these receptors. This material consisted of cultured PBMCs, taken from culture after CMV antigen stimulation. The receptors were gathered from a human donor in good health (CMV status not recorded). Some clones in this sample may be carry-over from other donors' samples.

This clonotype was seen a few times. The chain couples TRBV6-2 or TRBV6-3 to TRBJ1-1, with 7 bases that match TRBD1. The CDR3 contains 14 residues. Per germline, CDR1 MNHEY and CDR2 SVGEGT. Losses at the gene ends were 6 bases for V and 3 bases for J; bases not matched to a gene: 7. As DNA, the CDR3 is TGTGCCAGCAGCCCCAGGGGGTTCGACACTGAAGCTTTCTTT. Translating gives CASSPRGFDTEAFF.

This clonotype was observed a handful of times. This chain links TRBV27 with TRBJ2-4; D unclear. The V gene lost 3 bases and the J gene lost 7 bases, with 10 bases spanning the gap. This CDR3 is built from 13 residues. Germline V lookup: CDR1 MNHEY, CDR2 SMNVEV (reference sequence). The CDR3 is CASSLDHRNIQYF. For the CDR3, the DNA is TGTGCCAGCAGTTTGGACCACCGGAACATTCAGTACTTC.

The CDR3 DNA sequence: TGTGCCAGCGTCGGGAGGGCCAACACCGGGGAGCTGTTTTTT. Protein product: CASVGRANTGELFF. This sequence joins TRBV5-6 and TRBJ2-2, with 8 bases fitting TRBD2. With V trimmed by 7 bases and J by 2 bases, 4 bases remained unmatched. CDR3 length: 14 amino acids. Germline-derived CDR1 and CDR2 are SGHDT and YYEEEE.

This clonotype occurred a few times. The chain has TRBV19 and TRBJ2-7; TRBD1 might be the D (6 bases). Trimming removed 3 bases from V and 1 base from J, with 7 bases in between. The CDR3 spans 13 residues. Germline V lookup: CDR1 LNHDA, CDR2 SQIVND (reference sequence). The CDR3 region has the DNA TGTGCCAGTAGTATGAGGGGGTCCTACGAGCAGTACTTC. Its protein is CASSMRGSYEQYF.

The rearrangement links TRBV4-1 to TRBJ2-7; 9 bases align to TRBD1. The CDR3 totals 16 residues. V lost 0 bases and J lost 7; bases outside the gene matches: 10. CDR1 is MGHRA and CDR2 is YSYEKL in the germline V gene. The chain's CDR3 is CASSQEGTGGFDEQYF. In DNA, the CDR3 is TGCGCCAGCAGCCAAGAGGGCACAGGGGGCTTCGATGAGCAGTACTTC.

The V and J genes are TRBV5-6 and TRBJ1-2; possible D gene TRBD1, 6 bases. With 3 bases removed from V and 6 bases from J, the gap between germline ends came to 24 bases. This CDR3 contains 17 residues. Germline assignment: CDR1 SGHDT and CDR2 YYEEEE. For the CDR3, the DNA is TGTGCCAGCAGCTCGGCCCCGGACAGTCCACGGGTAAATGGCTACACCTTC. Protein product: CASSSAPDSPRVNGYTF.

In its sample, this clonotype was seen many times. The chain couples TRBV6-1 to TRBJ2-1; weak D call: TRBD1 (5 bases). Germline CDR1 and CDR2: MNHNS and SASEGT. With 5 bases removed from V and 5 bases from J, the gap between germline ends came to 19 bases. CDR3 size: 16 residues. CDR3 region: CASSTLSLDSDNEQFF. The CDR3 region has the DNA TGTGCCAGCAGTACCCTCAGTCTAGACAGCGACAATGAGCAGTTCTTC.

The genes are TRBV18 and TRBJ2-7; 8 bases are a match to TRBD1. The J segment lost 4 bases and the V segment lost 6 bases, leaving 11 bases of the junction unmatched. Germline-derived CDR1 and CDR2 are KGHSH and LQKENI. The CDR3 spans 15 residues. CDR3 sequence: CASSQQGEGFYEQYF. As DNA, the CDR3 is TGTGCCAGCTCGCAACAGGGGGAAGGCTTTTACGAGCAGTACTTC.

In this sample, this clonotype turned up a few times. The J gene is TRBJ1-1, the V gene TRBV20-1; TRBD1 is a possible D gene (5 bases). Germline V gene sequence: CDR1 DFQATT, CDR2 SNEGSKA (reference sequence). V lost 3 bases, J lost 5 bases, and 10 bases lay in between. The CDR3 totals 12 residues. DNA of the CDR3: TGCAGTGCTAGGCAGGGAGGGACTGAAGCTTTCTTT. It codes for CSARQGGTEAFF.

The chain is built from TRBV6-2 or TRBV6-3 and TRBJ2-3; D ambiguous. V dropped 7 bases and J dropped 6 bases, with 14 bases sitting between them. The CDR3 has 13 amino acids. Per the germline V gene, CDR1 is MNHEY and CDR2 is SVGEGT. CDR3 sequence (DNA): TGTGCCAGCAAATCGCCCCCTCTTGATACGCAGTATTTT. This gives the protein CASKSPPLDTQYF.